This TCR beta chain was retrieved from a study of identical twins. TCRdb re-derived calls from the 5' RACE reads in MiXCR, one entry per CDR3 protein. This sample has around 1.7 million distinct CDR3 sequences, with about 32% found just once. Germline lookup yields CDR1 SGHRS and CDR2 YFSETQ. V lost 2 bases and J lost 4, with 13 bases in between. There are 15 residues in the CDR3. This TCR was sampled from a newborn girl in good health. V gene TRBV5-1 combines with J gene TRBJ2-1; D is ambiguous. Sequences were obtained from cord blood. The CDR3 here is CASSFVAAAYNEQFF. The CDR3 bases are TGCGCCAGCAGCTTTGTGGCAGCCGCTTACAATGAGCAGTTCTTC.